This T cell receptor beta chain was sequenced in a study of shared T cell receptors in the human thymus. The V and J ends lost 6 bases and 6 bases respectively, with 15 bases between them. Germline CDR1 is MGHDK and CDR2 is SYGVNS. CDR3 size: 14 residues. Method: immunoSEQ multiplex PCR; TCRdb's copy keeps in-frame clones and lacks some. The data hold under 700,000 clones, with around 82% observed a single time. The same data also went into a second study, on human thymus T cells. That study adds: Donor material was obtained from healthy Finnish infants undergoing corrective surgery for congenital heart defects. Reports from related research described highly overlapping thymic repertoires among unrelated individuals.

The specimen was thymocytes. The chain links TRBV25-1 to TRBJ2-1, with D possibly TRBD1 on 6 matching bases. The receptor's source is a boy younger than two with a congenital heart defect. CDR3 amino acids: CASRITQGGNEQFF. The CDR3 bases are TGTGCCAGCAGGATTACCCAAGGGGGCAATGAGCAGTTCTTC. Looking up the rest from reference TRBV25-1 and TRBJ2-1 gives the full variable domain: EADIYQTPRYLVIGTGKKITLECSQTMGHDKMYWYQQDPGMELHLIHYSYGVNSTEKGDLSSESTVSRIRTEHFPLTLESARPSHTSQYLCASRITQGGNEQFFGPGTRLTVL.